Listed here is a single T cell receptor beta chain. Per the authors' pipeline: Reference gene primers were amplified, and this amplification served to estimate nucleated cell counts. The repertoire was sequenced with immunoSEQ multiplex PCR; TCRdb's copy has only in-frame clones and lacks some. The D gene and trimming were derived from the DNA, and the V and J assignments and clone size from that table. This sample has approximately 180,000 clones, with 80% to 95% found just once. Germline V gives CDR1 MDHEN, CDR2 SYDVKM. Between the trimmed V and J ends, which lost 9 bases and 1 base, there was a span of 12 bases. The CDR3 sequence is 13 residues long. This entry belongs to a study of blood T cell repertoires in COVID-19. The wider study: The United States, Italy and Spain provided the acute and convalescent COVID-19 samples. Nucleic acid was either cDNA or gDNA, and it came from T cells, B-cell-depleted T cells, or PBMCs.

The material sequenced was peripheral blood. The V gene is TRBV28, the J gene TRBJ1-1, with TRBD1 as a possible D gene (5 bases). This clonotype originated in a man aged 50 to 60 with acute or convalescent COVID-19. The CDR3 bases are TGTGCCAGTAGTGCGGGGGGGAACACTGAAGCTTTCTTT. It yields the protein CASSAGGNTEAFF.